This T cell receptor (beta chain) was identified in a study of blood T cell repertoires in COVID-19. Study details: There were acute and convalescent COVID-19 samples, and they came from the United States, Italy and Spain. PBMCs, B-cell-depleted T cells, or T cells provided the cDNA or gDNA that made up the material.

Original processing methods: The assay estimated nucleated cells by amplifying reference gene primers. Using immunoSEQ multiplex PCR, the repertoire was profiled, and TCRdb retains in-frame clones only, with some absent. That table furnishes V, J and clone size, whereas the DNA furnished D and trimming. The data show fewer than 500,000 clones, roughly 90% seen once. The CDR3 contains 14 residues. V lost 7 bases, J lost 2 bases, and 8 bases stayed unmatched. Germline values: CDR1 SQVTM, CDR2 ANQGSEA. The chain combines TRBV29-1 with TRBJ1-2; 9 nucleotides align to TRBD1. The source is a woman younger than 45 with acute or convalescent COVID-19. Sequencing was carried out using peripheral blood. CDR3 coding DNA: TGCAGCGGGGGAACCGGGACAGGGAACTATGGCTACACCTTC. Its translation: CSGGTGTGNYGYTF.